This T cell receptor (beta chain) was recorded in a study of shared clonotypes between healthy human individuals. Naive CD8 cells were CD45RO-negative, positively selected for CCR7, excluding terminally differentiated effector memory CD45RA+ cells. Generated by immunoSEQ multiplex PCR, the TCRdb table keeps only in-frame clones and is missing some. The profile covers roughly 590,000 clones, with 95% to 96% appearing a single time and over 0.09% taken by the ten largest. Per the germline V gene, CDR1 is SEHNR and CDR2 is FQNEAQ (reference sequence). J lost 3 bases, V lost 5 bases, and 8 bases had no gene match. CDR3 size: 15 residues.

This TCR was sampled from a woman under 40 in good health. Sequencing was done on a sample of naive CD8+ T cells sorted from blood. This rearrangement joins TRBV7-9 to TRBJ2-7; 9 bases match TRBD1. CDR3 DNA: TGTGCCAGCAGCGTAGGGACAGGGAAGAGCTACGAGCAGTACTTC. Translating gives CASSVGTGKSYEQYF.